The 30 T cell receptor beta chains reported below all come from one sample, sequenced in a study of OX40 agonist ivuxolimab in advanced cancers. The library relied on the immunoSEQ multiplex PCR assay. The immuneACCESS repertoire file appears here via TCRdb, limited to in-frame rearrangements. These files lack a portion of the clones; in checked studies, under half of the deficit traces to unresolved V genes, and the cause of the others is not known. This sample gives 55,000 to 70,000 clones in total; more than 70% of them show up just once. 2% to 3% of the sample goes to the ten largest clones. Sequenced here: CD4+ or CD8+ T cells sorted from blood, sampled in a trial of the OX40 agonist ivuxolimab. The source is an adult with an advanced solid tumor such as melanoma, head and neck, liver or kidney cancer.

The chain combines TRBV5-1 with TRBJ2-2; 15 bases fit TRBD2. Losses at the gene ends were 4 bases for V and 1 base for J; bases not matched to a gene: 8. This CDR3 spans 19 amino acids. The germline V gene has CDR1 SGHRS and CDR2 YFSETQ. CDR3: CASSPQPGLAGGNTGELFF. Here the CDR3 DNA reads TGCGCCAGCAGCCCCCAACCGGGACTAGCGGGGGGGAACACCGGGGAGCTGTTTTTT.

The V call is TRBV6-5, the J call TRBJ2-5, with 9 nucleotides matching TRBD2. Germline loops: CDR1 MNHEY, CDR2 SVGAGI. V lost 2 bases, J lost 3 bases, and 4 bases stayed unmatched. The CDR3 runs 15 residues. CDR3 in amino acids: CASSYTASGEETQYF. The CDR3 DNA is TGTGCCAGCAGTTACACCGCTAGCGGGGAAGAGACCCAGTACTTC.

The chain uses TRBV9 and TRBJ2-1; maybe TRBD2 (7 bases). V was clipped by 1 base and J by 4 bases, with 21 bases between them. Germline CDR1 SGDLS, CDR2 YYNGEE. CDR3 size: 18 residues. Here the CDR3 DNA reads TGTGCCAGCAGCGTAAGGTTCGGGGGGCAGGTTGGGTACAATGAGCAGTTCTTC. Translation: CASSVRFGGQVGYNEQFF. Based on the CDR3 plus reference TRBV9 and TRBJ2-1, the full variable domain is DSGVTQTPKHLITATGQRVTLRCSPRSGDLSVYWYQQSLDQGLQFLIQYYNGEERAKGNILERFSAQQFPDLHSELNLSSLELGDSALYFCASSVRFGGQVGYNEQFFGPGTRLTVL.

The chain links TRBV19 to TRBJ2-3; D may match TRBD1 or TRBD2 (6 bases each). The CDR3 consists of 14 residues. The germline gives CDR1 LNHDA, CDR2 SQIVND (reference sequence). With 7 bases removed from V and 4 bases from J, the gap between germline ends came to 15 bases. The CDR3: CASTNVGGSDTQYF. In nucleotides, the CDR3 is TGTGCCAGTACTAACGTGGGGGGCTCAGATACGCAGTATTTT.

The V and J genes are TRBV6-6 and TRBJ2-2; either TRBD1 or TRBD2 may supply D (6 bases each). Germline CDR1 and CDR2: MNHNY and SVGAGI (reference sequence). V lost 7 bases to trimming and J lost 4 bases, with 10 bases between them. The CDR3 runs 13 residues. CDR3: CASTQGGTGELFF. As DNA, the CDR3 is TGTGCCAGCACACAGGGAGGCACCGGGGAGCTGTTTTTT.

The chain couples TRBV7-9 to TRBJ1-2; no definite D call. V was cut by 4 bases and J by 4 bases, with 13 bases left in between. Germline CDR1 is SEHNR and CDR2 is FQNEAQ (reference sequence). CDR3 length: 14 amino acids. The CDR3 bases are TGTGCCAGCAGCTCTAATGCTGCCTCCTATGGCTACACCTTC. Protein: CASSSNAASYGYTF.

This sequence joins TRBV11-1 and TRBJ1-1; TRBD1 might be the D (5 bases). V was cut by 5 bases and J by 5 bases, with 12 bases left in between. In germline, CDR1 is SGHAT, CDR2 FQDESV (reference sequence). The CDR3 covers 13 residues. CDR3 region: CASSPGGWTEAFF. The CDR3 bases are TGTGCCAGCAGCCCTGGGGGGTGGACTGAAGCTTTCTTT.

The rearrangement uses TRBV6-5 and TRBJ1-3; D remains ambiguous. V was clipped by 5 bases and J by 1 base, with 12 bases between them. The germline gives CDR1 MNHEY, CDR2 SVGAGI. The CDR3 totals 15 residues. As DNA, the CDR3 is TGTGCCAGCAGTCGGGAGTGGGGTTCTGGAAACACCATATATTTT. Amino acids: CASSREWGSGNTIYF.

The chain has TRBV10-3 and TRBJ1-1; 8 positions match TRBD1. This CDR3 has 13 residues. CDR1 is ENHRY and CDR2 is SYGVKD in the germline V gene. J was trimmed by 4 bases and V by 11 bases; bases with no gene match: 9. In nucleotides, the CDR3 is TGTGCCGCCTCCAGGGGGCAGGCCACTGAAGCTTTCTTT. It translates to CAASRGQATEAFF.

The gene calls are TRBV19 and TRBJ2-1; weak D call: TRBD1 (6 bases). Looked up from germline, CDR1 is LNHDA and CDR2 is SQIVND (reference sequence). CDR3 length equals 14 residues. V lost 10 bases to trimming and J lost 5 bases, with 18 bases between them. Here the CDR3 DNA reads TGTGCCACCAGGACAGCTTACAGGAACAATGAGCAGTTCTTC. It yields the protein CATRTAYRNNEQFF. Supplemented by reference TRBV19 and TRBJ2-1, the full variable domain reads DGGITQSPKYLFRKEGQNVTLSCEQNLNHDAMYWYRQDPGQGLRLIYYSQIVNDFQKGDIAEGYSVSREKKESFPLTVTSAQKNPTAFYLCATRTAYRNNEQFFGPGTRLTVL.

About this clone itself: Other DNA sequences within the sample encode an identical CDR3. The chain recombines TRBV10-2 with TRBJ1-6, with TRBD1 matching over 11 bases. From germline, CDR1 is WSHSY and CDR2 SAAADI. Trimming cost V 5 bases and J 4 bases; bases outside gene matches: 10. This CDR3 spans 18 amino acids. The CDR3 bases are TGCGCCAGCAGTCTAGGACAGGGGGCCGAAGGTTATAATTCACCCCTCCACTTT. The encoded protein is CASSLGQGAEGYNSPLHF.

The rearrangement joins TRBV7-2 to TRBJ2-1; the match to TRBD2 covers 8 bases. CDR3 length equals 15 residues. CDR1 is SGHTA and CDR2 is FQGNSA in the germline V gene. The V gene end was trimmed by 1 base and the J gene end by 12 bases; junction bases not matched to a gene: 11. The DNA of the CDR3 is TGTGCCAGCAGCTTAGAACTCCGTGCGGGGGGTGTGCAGTTCTTC. Amino acid sequence: CASSLELRAGGVQFF.

V usage is TRBV6-5 and J usage is TRBJ2-3; D unresolved. The CDR3 has 13 amino acids. V lost 5 bases and J lost 3, with 9 bases in between. Germline CDR1 is MNHEY and CDR2 is SVGAGI. DNA of the CDR3: TGTGCCAGCAGTCCCCCAGGTACAGATACGCAGTATTTT. It specifies CASSPPGTDTQYF.

This clone was observed a single time. The chain employs TRBV18 and TRBJ2-3; unclear D gene. The CDR3 totals 15 residues. Germline CDR1 is KGHSH and CDR2 is LQKENI. Trimming took off 0 bases at V and 2 bases at J, with 9 bases between the two ends. As DNA, the CDR3 is TGTGCCAGCTCACCACCGCAACCCGACACAGATACGCAGTATTTT. Its protein is CASSPPQPDTDTQYF.

This chain uses TRBV6-5 with TRBJ2-6; tentative D call: TRBD1 (6 bases). Deletions cut 6 bases from V and 2 bases from J, with 8 bases between. The CDR3 consists of 14 residues. CDR1 is MNHEY, CDR2 SVGAGI, per germline. The CDR3 is CASRGAAGANVLTF. In DNA form, the CDR3 reads TGTGCCAGCAGGGGGGCCGCTGGGGCCAACGTCCTGACTTTC.

Only one count was recorded for this clone. The chain carries TRBV7-6 and TRBJ1-1; D unclear. Germline values: CDR1 SGHVS, CDR2 FNYEAQ. Trimming shortened V by 1 base and J by 8 bases, and 14 bases separated the two germline ends. The length of the CDR3 is 14 residues. This CDR3 is CASSLEVWGREAFF. The DNA of the CDR3 is TGTGCCAGCAGCTTAGAGGTATGGGGTCGCGAAGCTTTCTTT. Combining the CDR3 with reference TRBV7-6 and TRBJ1-1 gives the whole variable domain GAGVSQSPRYKVTKRGQDVALRCDPISGHVSLYWYRQALGQGPEFLTYFNYEAQQDKSGLPNDRFSAERPEGSISTLTIQRTEQRDSAMYRCASSLEVWGREAFFGQGTRLTVV.

Comments on this clone: One end of the junction varies from germline; a read error may be responsible. The chain carries TRBV7-7 and TRBJ2-1; D uncertain. This CDR3 comprises 16 residues. Germline CDR1 reads SSHAT; CDR2 reads FNYEAQ (reference sequence). This CDR3 reads CASSLGPDGFYNEQFF. The CDR3 bases are TGTGCTAGCAGCTTAGGGCCCGACGGGTTCTACAATGAGCAGTTCTTC.

The chain carries TRBV9 and TRBJ1-5, with TRBD1 identical over 8 bases. V was pared by 3 bases and J by 9 bases, with 8 bases of the junction left unmatched. Germline CDR1 is SGDLS and CDR2 is YYNGEE. The CDR3 totals 14 residues. The CDR3 sequence is CASSAGQGMGPQHF. In DNA form, the CDR3 reads TGTGCCAGCAGCGCAGGACAGGGCATGGGGCCCCAGCATTTT.

The J gene is TRBJ1-1, the V gene TRBV4-3; 7 bases match TRBD1. The ends lost 4 bases at V and 0 bases at J; junction bases unmatched: 5. The CDR3 totals 15 residues. Germline V gene lookup returns CDR1 LGHNA and CDR2 YSLEER. CDR3 protein: CASSRKGQMNTEAFF. The CDR3 region has the DNA TGCGCCAGCAGCCGAAAGGGACAGATGAACACTGAAGCTTTCTTT.

This clone showed up just a few times. V usage is TRBV30 and J usage is TRBJ1-2; perhaps TRBD1 as D (6 bases). CDR1 GTSNPN and CDR2 SVGIG come from the germline V gene (reference sequence). This CDR3 comprises 12 residues. V was clipped by 3 bases and J by 8 bases, with 13 bases between them. The CDR3 spells CAWRTGSGGYTF. CDR3 DNA sequence: TGTGCCTGGAGAACAGGGTCAGGCGGCTACACCTTC.

CDR3 sequence: CASSEWSGGFYGYTF. The CDR3 coding sequence is TGTGCCAGCAGTGAATGGTCTGGGGGATTCTATGGCTACACCTTC. This chain joins TRBV2 and TRBJ1-2, with D possibly TRBD1 on 5 matching bases. The germline V and J ends were trimmed by 2 bases and 4 bases, with 14 bases remaining between them. Germline V gene sequence: CDR1 SNHLY, CDR2 FYNNEI. This CDR3 comprises 15 residues.

The chain carries TRBV30 and TRBJ2-3; D call uncertain. Germline V gene sequence: CDR1 GTSNPN, CDR2 SVGIG (reference sequence). V was pared by 1 base and J by 4 bases, with 6 bases between. The CDR3 runs 12 residues. DNA of the CDR3: TGTGCCTGGAGTGCCCAATCAGATACGCAGTATTTT. Residues: CAWSAQSDTQYF.

The rearrangement joins TRBV7-3 to TRBJ2-5, with 14 positions matching TRBD2. This CDR3 contains 15 residues. V was clipped by 5 bases and J by 2 bases; unmatched bases: 1. CDR1 and CDR2 (germline): SGHTA, FQGTGA. CDR3 DNA sequence: TGTGCCAGCAGCCGGACTAGCGGGGGGCAAGAGACCCAGTACTTC. It translates to CASSRTSGGQETQYF. The full variable domain, rest sourced from reference TRBV7-3 and TRBJ2-5, is GAGVSQTPSNKVTEKGKYVELRCDPISGHTALYWYRQSLGQGPEFLIYFQGTGAADDSGLPNDRFFAVRPEGSVSTLKIQRTERGDSAVYLCASSRTSGGQETQYFGPGTRLLVL.

The rearrangement uses TRBV5-4 and TRBJ2-5; D possibly corresponds to TRBD2 (5 bases). This CDR3 is built from 15 residues. Germline CDR1 SGHNT, CDR2 YYREEE (reference sequence). V lost 3 bases and J lost 7, with 19 bases in between. DNA for the CDR3: TGTGCCAGCAGCTCCCAAAAAGAGGGTTTGGGGACCCAGTACTTC. This translates into CASSSQKEGLGTQYF. The whole variable domain, filled in from reference TRBV5-4 and TRBJ2-5, reads ETGVTQSPTHLIKTRGQQVTLRCSSQSGHNTVSWYQQALGQGPQFIFQYYREEENGRGNFPPRFSGLQFPNYSSELNVNALELDDSALYLCASSSQKEGLGTQYFGPGTRLLVL.

The genes are TRBV4-3 and TRBJ2-7; a weak D match, TRBD1 (5 bases). Per the germline V gene, CDR1 is LGHNA and CDR2 is YSLEER. This CDR3 has 15 residues. Between the trimmed V and J ends, which lost 4 bases and 4 bases, there was a span of 17 bases. This chain's CDR3 is CASSLDQGIGYEQYF. CDR3 DNA: TGCGCCAGCAGCCTCGATCAGGGTATTGGTTACGAGCAGTACTTC.

The gene calls are TRBV7-9 and TRBJ1-2; weak D call: TRBD1 (6 bases). Per germline, CDR1 SEHNR and CDR2 FQNEAQ (reference sequence). V was shortened by 2 bases and J by 6 bases, with 19 bases between the two germline ends. The CDR3 spans 16 residues. CDR3 amino acids: CASSLHRVEFLDGYTF. The CDR3 nucleotides read TGTGCCAGCAGCTTACACAGGGTGGAGTTCCTGGATGGCTACACCTTC.

This clone has a handful of counts. The chain recombines TRBV18 with TRBJ1-1, with 11 bases matching TRBD1. The CDR3 consists of 14 residues. The germline V gene encodes CDR1 KGHSH and CDR2 LQKENI. The trim removed 5 bases at V and 4 bases at J, leaving 3 bases unmatched. This CDR3 reads CASSAGQGVTEAFF. CDR3 bases: TGTGCCAGCTCAGCGGGACAGGGGGTCACTGAAGCTTTCTTT.

The genes are TRBV19 and TRBJ1-5; 7 bases align to TRBD1. With V trimmed by 8 bases and J by 11 bases, 15 bases remained unmatched. CDR3 size: 14 residues. Per germline, CDR1 LNHDA and CDR2 SQIVND (reference sequence). CDR3 nucleotide sequence: TGTGCCAGTGACCGGGACAGCGAGAGCAGGGCCCAGCATTTT. Translation: CASDRDSESRAQHF. Complete variable domain (other parts from reference TRBV19 and TRBJ1-5): DGGITQSPKYLFRKEGQNVTLSCEQNLNHDAMYWYRQDPGQGLRLIYYSQIVNDFQKGDIAEGYSVSREKKESFPLTVTSAQKNPTAFYLCASDRDSESRAQHFGDGTRLSIL.

The gene calls are TRBV27 and TRBJ2-7; 9 bases align to TRBD1. This CDR3 is 15 amino acids long. V shed 4 bases, J shed 4 bases, and the junction held 8 bases outside the gene matches. In germline, CDR1 is MNHEY, CDR2 SMNVEV (reference sequence). CDR3 protein: CASSSPGTGKYEQYF. The CDR3 DNA follows: TGTGCCAGCAGTTCCCCCGGGACAGGGAAATACGAGCAGTACTTC.

The chain couples TRBV2 to TRBJ2-5; the D gene is possibly TRBD2 (6 bases). Trimming cost V 7 bases and J 4 bases, with 10 bases left between them. The CDR3 contains 12 residues. The germline V gene encodes CDR1 SNHLY and CDR2 FYNNEI. The CDR3, as DNA: TGTGCCAGCACACTAGCCCCAGAGACCCAGTACTTC. Translated: CASTLAPETQYF.